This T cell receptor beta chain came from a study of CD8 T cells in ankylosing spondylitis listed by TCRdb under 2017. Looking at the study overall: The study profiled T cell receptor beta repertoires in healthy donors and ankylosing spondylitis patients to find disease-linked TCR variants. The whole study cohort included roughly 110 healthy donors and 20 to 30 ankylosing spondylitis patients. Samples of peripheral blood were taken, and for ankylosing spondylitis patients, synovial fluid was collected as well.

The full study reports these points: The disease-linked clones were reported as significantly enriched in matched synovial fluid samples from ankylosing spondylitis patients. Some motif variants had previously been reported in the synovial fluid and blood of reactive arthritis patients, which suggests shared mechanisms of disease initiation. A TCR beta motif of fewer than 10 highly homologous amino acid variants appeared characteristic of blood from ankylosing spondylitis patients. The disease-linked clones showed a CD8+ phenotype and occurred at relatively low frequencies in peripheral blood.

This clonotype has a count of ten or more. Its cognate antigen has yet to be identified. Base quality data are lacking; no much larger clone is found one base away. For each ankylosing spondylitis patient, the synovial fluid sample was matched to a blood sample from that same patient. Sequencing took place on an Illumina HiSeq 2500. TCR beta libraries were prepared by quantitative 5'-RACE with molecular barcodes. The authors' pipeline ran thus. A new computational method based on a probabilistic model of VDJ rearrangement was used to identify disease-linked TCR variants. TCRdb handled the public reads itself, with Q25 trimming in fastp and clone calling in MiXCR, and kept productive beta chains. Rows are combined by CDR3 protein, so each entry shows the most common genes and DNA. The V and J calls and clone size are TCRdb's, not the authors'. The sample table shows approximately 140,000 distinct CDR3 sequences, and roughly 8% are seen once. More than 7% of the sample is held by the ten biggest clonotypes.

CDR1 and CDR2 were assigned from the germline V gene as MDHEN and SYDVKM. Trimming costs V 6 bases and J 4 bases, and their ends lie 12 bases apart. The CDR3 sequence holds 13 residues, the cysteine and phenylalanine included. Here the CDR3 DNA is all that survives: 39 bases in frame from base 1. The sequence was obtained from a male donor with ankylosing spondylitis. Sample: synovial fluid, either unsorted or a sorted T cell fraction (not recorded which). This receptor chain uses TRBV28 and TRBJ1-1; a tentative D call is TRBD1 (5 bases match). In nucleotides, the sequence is TGTGCCAGCAGAAAAAATCAGGGCACTGAAGCTTTCTTT. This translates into CASRKNQGTEAFF.